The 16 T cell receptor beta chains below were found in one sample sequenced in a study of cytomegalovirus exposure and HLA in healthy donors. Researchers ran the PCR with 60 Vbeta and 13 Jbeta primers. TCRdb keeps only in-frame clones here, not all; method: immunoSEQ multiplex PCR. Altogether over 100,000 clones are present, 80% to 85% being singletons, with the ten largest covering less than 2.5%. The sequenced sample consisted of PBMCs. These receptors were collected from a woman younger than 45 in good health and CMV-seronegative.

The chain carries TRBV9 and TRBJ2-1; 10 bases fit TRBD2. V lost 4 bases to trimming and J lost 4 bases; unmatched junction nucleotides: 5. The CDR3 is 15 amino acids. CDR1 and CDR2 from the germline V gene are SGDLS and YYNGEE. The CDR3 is CASSPGLAVYNEQFF. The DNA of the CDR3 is TGTGCCAGCAGCCCCGGACTAGCGGTATACAATGAGCAGTTCTTC.

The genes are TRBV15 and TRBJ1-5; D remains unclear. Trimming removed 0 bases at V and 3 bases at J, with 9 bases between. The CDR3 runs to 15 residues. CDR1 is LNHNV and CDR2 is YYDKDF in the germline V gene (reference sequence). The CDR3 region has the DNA TGTGCCACCAGCAGAGACCGAGAATACAATCAGCCCCAGCATTTT. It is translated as CATSRDREYNQPQHF.

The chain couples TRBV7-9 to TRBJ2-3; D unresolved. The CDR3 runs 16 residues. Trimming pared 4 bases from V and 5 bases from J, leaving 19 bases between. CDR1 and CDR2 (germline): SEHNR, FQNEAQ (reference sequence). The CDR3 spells CASSSYPGSLQDTQYF. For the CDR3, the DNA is TGTGCCAGCAGCTCCTACCCCGGTTCGTTGCAAGATACGCAGTATTTT. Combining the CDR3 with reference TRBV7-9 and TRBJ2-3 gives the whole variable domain DTGVSQNPRHKITKRGQNVTFRCDPISEHNRLYWYRQTLGQGPEFLTYFQNEAQLEKSRLLSDRFSAERPKGSFSTLEIQRTEQGDSAMYLCASSSYPGSLQDTQYFGPGTRLTVL.

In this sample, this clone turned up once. The DNA for the CDR3 is TGCGCCAGCAGCTTGGCACCGGGACAGCCTTACGAGCAGTACTTC. It specifies CASSLAPGQPYEQYF. V gene TRBV5-1 combines with J gene TRBJ2-7; 7 bases align to TRBD1. This CDR3 is built from 15 residues. Germline V gene data show CDR1 as SGHRS and CDR2 as YFSETQ. V lost 0 bases, J lost 4 bases, and 7 bases stayed unmatched.

The CDR3 is CASSSPGLMLDEQFF. In DNA form, the CDR3 reads TGTGCCAGCAGCTCGCCGGGACTGATGTTGGATGAGCAGTTCTTC. The chain combines TRBV7-2 with TRBJ2-1; tentative D call: TRBD2 (6 bases). There are 15 residues in the CDR3. The germline CDR1 and CDR2 sequences are SGHTA and FQGNSA. Between the trimmed V and J ends, which lost 4 bases and 8 bases, there was a span of 18 bases.

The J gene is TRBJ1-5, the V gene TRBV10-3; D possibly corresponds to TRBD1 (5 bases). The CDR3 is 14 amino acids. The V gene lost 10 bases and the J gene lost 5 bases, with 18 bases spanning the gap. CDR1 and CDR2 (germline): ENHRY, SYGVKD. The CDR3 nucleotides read TGTGCCACCCGCGGGACGCCCATGGATCAGCCCCAGCATTTT. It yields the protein CATRGTPMDQPQHF.

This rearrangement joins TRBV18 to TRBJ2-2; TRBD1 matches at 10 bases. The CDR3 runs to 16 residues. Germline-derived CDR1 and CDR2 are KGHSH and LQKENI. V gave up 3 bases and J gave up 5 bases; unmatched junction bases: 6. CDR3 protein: CASSPPTGGMTGELFF. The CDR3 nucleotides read TGTGCCAGCTCACCTCCGACAGGGGGCATGACCGGGGAGCTGTTTTTT.

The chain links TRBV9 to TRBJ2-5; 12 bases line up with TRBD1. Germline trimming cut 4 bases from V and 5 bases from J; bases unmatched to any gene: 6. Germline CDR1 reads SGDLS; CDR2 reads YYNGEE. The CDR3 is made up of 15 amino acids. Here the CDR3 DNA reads TGTGCCAGCAGCAAGGGGACAGGGGGCGCGGAGACCCAGTACTTC. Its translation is CASSKGTGGAETQYF.

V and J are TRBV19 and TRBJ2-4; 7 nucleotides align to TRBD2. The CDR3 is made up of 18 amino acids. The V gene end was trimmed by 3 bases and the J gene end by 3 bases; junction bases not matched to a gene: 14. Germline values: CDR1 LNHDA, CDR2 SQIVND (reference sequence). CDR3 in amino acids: CASSIFAGVIGDKNIQYF. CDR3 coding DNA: TGTGCCAGTAGTATTTTCGCGGGAGTAATAGGAGACAAAAACATTCAGTACTTC.

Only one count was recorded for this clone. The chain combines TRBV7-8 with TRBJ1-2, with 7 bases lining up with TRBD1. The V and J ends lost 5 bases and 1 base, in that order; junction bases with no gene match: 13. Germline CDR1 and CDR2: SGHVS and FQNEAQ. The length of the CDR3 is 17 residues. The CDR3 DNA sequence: TGTGCCAGCAGCACAACAGGGGCCATTGGGGTTAACTATGGCTACACCTTC. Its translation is CASSTTGAIGVNYGYTF.

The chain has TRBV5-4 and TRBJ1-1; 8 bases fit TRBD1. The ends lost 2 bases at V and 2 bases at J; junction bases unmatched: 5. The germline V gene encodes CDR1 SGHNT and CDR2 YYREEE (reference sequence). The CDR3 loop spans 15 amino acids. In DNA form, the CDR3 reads TGTGCCAGCAGCTTTGGGACAGGACTTAACACTGAAGCTTTCTTT. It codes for CASSFGTGLNTEAFF.

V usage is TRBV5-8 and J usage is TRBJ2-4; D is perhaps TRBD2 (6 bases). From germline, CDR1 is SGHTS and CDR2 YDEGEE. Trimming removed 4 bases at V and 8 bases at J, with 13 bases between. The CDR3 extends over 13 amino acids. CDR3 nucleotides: TGTGCCAGCAGCGCCCGGGGGTGGCACATTCAGTACTTC. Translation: CASSARGWHIQYF.

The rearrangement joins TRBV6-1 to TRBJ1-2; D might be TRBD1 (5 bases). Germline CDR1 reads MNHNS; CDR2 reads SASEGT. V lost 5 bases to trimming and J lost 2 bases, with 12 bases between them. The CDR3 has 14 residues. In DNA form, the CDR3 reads TGTGCCAGCAGTCCCTTACGGGGGAACTATGGCTACACCTTC. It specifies CASSPLRGNYGYTF.

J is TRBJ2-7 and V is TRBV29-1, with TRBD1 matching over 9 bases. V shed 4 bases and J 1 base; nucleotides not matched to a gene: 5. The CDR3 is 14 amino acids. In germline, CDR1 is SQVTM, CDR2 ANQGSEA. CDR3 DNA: TGCAGCGTTGCATTGACAGGGGGATCCTACGAGCAGTACTTC. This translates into CSVALTGGSYEQYF.

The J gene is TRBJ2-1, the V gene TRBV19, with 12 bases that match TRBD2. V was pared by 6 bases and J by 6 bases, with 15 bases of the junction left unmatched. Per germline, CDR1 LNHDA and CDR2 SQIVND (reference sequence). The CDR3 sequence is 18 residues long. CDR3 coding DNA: TGTGCCAGTAGCACGTGGGCTAGCGGGAGGGCCGTGGGCAATGAGCAGTTCTTC. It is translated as CASSTWASGRAVGNEQFF.

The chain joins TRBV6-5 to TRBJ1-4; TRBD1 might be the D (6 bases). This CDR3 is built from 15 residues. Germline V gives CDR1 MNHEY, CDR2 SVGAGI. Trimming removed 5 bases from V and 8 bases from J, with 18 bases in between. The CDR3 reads CASSASSGVGEKLFF. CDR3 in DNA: TGTGCCAGCAGTGCGTCGTCAGGGGTAGGAGAAAAACTGTTTTTT.